This T cell receptor beta chain was sequenced during a study of technical replicates of blood from several donors. Only in-frame clones appear in the TCRdb table, and some are missing; sequencing was by immunoSEQ multiplex PCR. Of 75,000 to 95,000 clones listed, around 94% were seen once; the top ten hold 0.25%. CDR1 is SGHDT, CDR2 YYEEEE, per germline. The junction had 10 bases not matched to a gene; V was cut back by 1 base and J by 7 bases. The CDR3 sequence is 16 residues long. The chain combines TRBV5-6 with TRBJ2-2, with 7 nucleotides matching TRBD1. The receptor was isolated from a human donor in good health. Sequencing was performed on T cells isolated from PBMCs. For the CDR3, the DNA is TGTGCCAGCAGCTTGCTTTTAGGGGGCCCTATCGGGGAGCTGTTTTTT. This gives the protein CASSLLLGGPIGELFF.